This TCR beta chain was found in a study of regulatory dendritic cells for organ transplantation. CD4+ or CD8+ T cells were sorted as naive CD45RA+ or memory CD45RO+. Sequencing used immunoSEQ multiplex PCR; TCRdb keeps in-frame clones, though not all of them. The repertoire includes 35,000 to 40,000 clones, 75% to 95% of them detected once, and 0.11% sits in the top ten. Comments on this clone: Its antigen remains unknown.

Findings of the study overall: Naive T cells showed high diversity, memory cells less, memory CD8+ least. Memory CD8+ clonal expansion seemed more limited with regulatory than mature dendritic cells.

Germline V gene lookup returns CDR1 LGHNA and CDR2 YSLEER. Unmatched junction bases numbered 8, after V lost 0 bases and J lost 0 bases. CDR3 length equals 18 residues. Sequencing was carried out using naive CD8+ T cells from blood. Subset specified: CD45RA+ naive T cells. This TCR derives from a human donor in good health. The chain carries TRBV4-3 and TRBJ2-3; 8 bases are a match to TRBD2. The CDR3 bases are TGCGCCAGCAGCCAAGATCCAGCGGGGGCCGCTAGCACAGATACGCAGTATTTT. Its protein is CASSQDPAGAASTDTQYF.